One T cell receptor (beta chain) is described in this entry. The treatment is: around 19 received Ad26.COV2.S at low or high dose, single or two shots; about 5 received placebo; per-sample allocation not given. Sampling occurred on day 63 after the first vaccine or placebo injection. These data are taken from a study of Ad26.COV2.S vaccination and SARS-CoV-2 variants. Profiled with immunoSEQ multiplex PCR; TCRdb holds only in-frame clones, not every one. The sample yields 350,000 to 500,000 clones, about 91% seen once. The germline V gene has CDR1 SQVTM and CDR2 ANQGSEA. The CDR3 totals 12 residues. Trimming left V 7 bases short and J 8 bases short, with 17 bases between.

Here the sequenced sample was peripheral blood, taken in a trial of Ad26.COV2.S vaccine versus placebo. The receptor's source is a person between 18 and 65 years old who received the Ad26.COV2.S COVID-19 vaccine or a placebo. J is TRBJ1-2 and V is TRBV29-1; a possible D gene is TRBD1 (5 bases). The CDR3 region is CSAGWGRGGYTF. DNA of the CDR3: TGCAGCGCCGGCTGGGGGAGAGGGGGCTACACCTTC.